The 4 T cell receptor beta chains below come from one sample, sequenced in a study of T cells after yellow fever vaccination. TCRdb itself ran the 5' RACE reads through MiXCR, one entry per CDR3 protein. The table shows approximately 22,000 distinct CDR3 sequences, with around 5.5% occurring only once. The starting material was PBMCs, either bulk or a sorted T-cell subset (CD4+, CD8+, memory, or dextramer-sorted; not recorded which), obtained around 45 days after the first yellow fever vaccination. The receptors stem from a man younger than 35 who received the YFV17D yellow fever vaccine.

The table lists this clonotype with many counts. This sequence joins TRBV3-1 and TRBJ2-7, with TRBD1 matching 10 bases. The CDR3 is made up of 14 amino acids. With V trimmed by 6 bases and J by 4 bases, 6 bases remained unmatched. In germline, CDR1 is LGHDT, CDR2 YNNKEL (reference sequence). CDR3 in DNA: TGTGCCAGCAGGCCCGGGACAGGGGAGTACGAGCAGTACTTC. This encodes CASRPGTGEYEQYF.

The sample holds many counts of this clonotype. The V and J genes are TRBV7-2 and TRBJ2-3, with 8 bases identical to TRBD2. The trim removed 5 bases at V and 6 bases at J, leaving 7 bases unmatched. The germline gives CDR1 SGHTA, CDR2 FQGNSA. The CDR3 covers 14 residues. CDR3 amino acids: CASSPGGAVDTQYF. In DNA form, the CDR3 reads TGTGCCAGCAGCCCGGGGGGGGCCGTTGATACGCAGTATTTT. The variable domain in full, with the rest retrieved from reference TRBV7-2 and TRBJ2-3, is GAGVSQSPSNKVTEKGKDVELRCDPISGHTALYWYRQSLGQGLEFLIYFQGNSAPDKSGLPSDRFSAERTGGSVSTLTIQRTQQEDSAVYLCASSPGGAVDTQYFGPGTRLTVL.

This clonotype has at least ten counts. This rearrangement joins TRBV12-3 or TRBV12-4 to TRBJ1-4; no clear D gene. The CDR3 runs to 15 residues. Between the trimmed V and J ends, which lost 6 bases and 0 bases, there was a span of 11 bases. This CDR3 is CASRGSGPTNEKLFF. CDR3 sequence (DNA): TGTGCCAGCAGGGGCTCGGGCCCAACTAATGAAAAACTGTTTTTT.

This clonotype was recorded at least ten times. V gene TRBV3-1 combines with J gene TRBJ2-5, with 10 nucleotides matching TRBD2. The ends lost 3 bases at V and 0 bases at J; junction bases unmatched: 7. This CDR3 has 17 residues. Germline loops: CDR1 LGHDT, CDR2 YNNKEL (reference sequence). The CDR3 DNA reads as TGTGCCAGCAGCCAGCCCCTAGCGGGGGTCTACCAAGAGACCCAGTACTTC. It yields the protein CASSQPLAGVYQETQYF.